Sequencing of this TCR beta chain was carried out in a study of shared clonotypes between healthy human individuals. Study-level findings and limits: Naive CD4 clonotypes overlapped across a few donors at roughly 5.1%.

On this clone: What it recognizes is unknown.

This CDR3 contains 15 residues. V was trimmed by 3 bases and J by 4 bases, leaving 15 bases between them. Per germline, CDR1 MNHEY and CDR2 SMNVEV (reference sequence). Genomic DNA per cell subset filled all wells of several immunoSEQ plates. Using immunoSEQ multiplex PCR, the repertoire was profiled, and TCRdb retains in-frame clones only, with some absent. The sample records about 110,000 clones, about two thirds being singletons. The sequenced sample consisted of memory CD8+ T cells sorted from blood. The subset denotes: CD45RO+ cells pooled with CCR7-negative TemRA cells. The TCR was taken from a woman in her 30s in good health. The J gene is TRBJ1-2, the V gene TRBV27; D remains ambiguous. Here the CDR3 DNA reads TGTGCCAGCAGTTTTAGCAGCCGTAGACGCTATGGCTACACCTTC. As protein: CASSFSSRRRYGYTF.